The 16 T cell receptor beta chains presented below share a single source sample, sequenced in a study of blood T cell repertoires in COVID-19 (dated by TCRdb to between 2020 and 2021). Receptors were amplified or captured by the immunoSEQ multiplex PCR assay. What TCRdb holds here is the immuneACCESS table cut down to in-frame rearrangements. Part of the clones is not present; checked against another copy, under half of the missing clones reflect an unresolved V gene, and the others are unexplained. This sample has over 150,000 clones in its table, and around four fifths of those were observed once. The ten largest clones take up around 19% of the sample. The sample comprised peripheral blood. These receptors came from a woman aged 70-85 years who had recovered from COVID-19.

V usage is TRBV6-5 and J usage is TRBJ1-4, with D maybe TRBD1 (6 bases). Per the germline V gene, CDR1 is MNHEY and CDR2 is SVGAGI. V was clipped by 5 bases and J by 10 bases, with 11 bases between them. The CDR3 spans 12 residues. CDR3 in amino acids: CASSREGGKLFF. The CDR3 DNA is TGTGCCAGCAGTCGTGAAGGGGGAAAACTGTTTTTT.

This clone was recorded once. This chain connects TRBV12-3 or TRBV12-4 to TRBJ1-1; 7 nucleotides align to TRBD1. V trimming: 4 bases; J trimming: 13 bases; junction bases outside the gene matches: 9. CDR3 length: 12 amino acids. CDR3 residues: CASSYQQGRFFF. In DNA, the CDR3 is TGTGCCAGCAGTTATCAACAGGGGCGATTTTTCTTT.

This clone came up once. This chain uses TRBV28 with TRBJ1-1, with a possible D match to TRBD1 (5 bases). Germline CDR1 and CDR2: MDHEN and SYDVKM. The V and J ends lost 0 bases and 4 bases respectively, with 12 bases between them. The CDR3 has 15 residues. CDR3 nucleotides: TGTGCCAGCAGTTTATGGGGCAGGGTGGGCACTGAAGCTTTCTTT. Encoded protein: CASSLWGRVGTEAFF.

CDR3 sequence (DNA): TGTGCCAGCAGCTTGGGACTAGCGGGATTGAATGAGCAGTTCTTC. Translating it yields CASSLGLAGLNEQFF. The chain has TRBV7-2 and TRBJ2-1; 13 bases align to TRBD2. CDR1 is SGHTA and CDR2 is FQGNSA in the germline V gene. The V segment lost 3 bases and the J segment 7 bases; nucleotides outside the gene matches: 3. The CDR3 runs 15 residues.

J is TRBJ2-5 and V is TRBV5-4; possibly TRBD2 for D (6 bases). CDR1 and CDR2 from the germline V gene are SGHNT and YYREEE (reference sequence). Trimming stripped 0 bases from V and 3 bases from J, with 6 bases between. The CDR3 totals 13 residues. The CDR3 DNA reads TGTGCCAGCAGCTTGGGGGGGGAAGAGACCCAGTACTTC. Protein product: CASSLGGEETQYF.

This clone showed up just once. This chain uses TRBV3-1 (or the pseudogene TRBV3-2) with TRBJ2-5; 12 nucleotides agree with TRBD2. V shed 4 bases, J shed 2 bases, and the junction held 5 bases outside the gene matches. CDR3 size: 16 residues. Germline-derived CDR1 and CDR2 are LGHDT and YNNKEL (reference sequence). CDR3 residues: CASSPGLAGLQETQYF. The DNA of the CDR3 is TGTGCCAGCAGCCCGGGACTAGCGGGCCTACAAGAGACCCAGTACTTC.

The chain uses TRBV7-9 and TRBJ2-5; the match to TRBD2 covers 11 bases. The CDR3 is 15 amino acids. Trimming cost V 6 bases and J 5 bases; bases outside gene matches: 8. Germline-derived CDR1 and CDR2 are SEHNR and FQNEAQ (reference sequence). For the CDR3, the DNA is TGTGCCAGCAGAAGACTAGCGGGGCCGAGGGAGACCCAGTACTTC. Residues: CASRRLAGPRETQYF.

The chain combines TRBV4-1 with TRBJ2-6, with no clear D. Looked up from germline, CDR1 is MGHRA and CDR2 is YSYEKL. The CDR3 spans 19 residues. Trimming shortened V by 3 bases and J by 4 bases, and 22 bases separated the two germline ends. In DNA, the CDR3 is TGCGCCAGCAGCCACGATCCCCGCAGAGGCCTCTCCGGGGCCAACGTCCTGACTTTC. It is translated as CASSHDPRRGLSGANVLTF.

Notes on this clone: The junction does not match germline at one end; this may be a read error. This chain joins TRBV15 and TRBJ2-1, with TRBD1 identical over 10 bases. Germline V lookup: CDR1 LNHNV, CDR2 YYDKDF (reference sequence). The CDR3 sequence is 15 residues long. The CDR3 DNA follows: TGTGCCGCCAGCACCCGGGACAGGGGTTGGGATGAGCAGTTCTTC. Its translation is CAASTRDRGWDEQFF. Together with reference TRBV15 and TRBJ2-1, the CDR3 gives the full variable domain: DAMVIQNPRYQVTQFGKPVTLSCSQTLNHNVMYWYQQKSSQAPKLLFHYYDKDFNNEADTPDNFQSRRPNTSFCFLDIRSPGLGDTAMYLCAASTRDRGWDEQFFGPGTRLTVL.

This chain connects TRBV3-1 (or the pseudogene TRBV3-2) to TRBJ1-2; TRBD1 aligns across 10 bases. The CDR3 length is 16 residues. Trimming removed 4 bases from V and 2 bases from J; junction bases left unmatched: 7. Looked up from germline, CDR1 is LGHDT and CDR2 is YNNKEL (reference sequence). The CDR3 coding sequence is TGTGCCAGCAGCCCCCGGGACAGGGGAAGAAACTATGGCTACACCTTC. This encodes CASSPRDRGRNYGYTF.

The V gene is TRBV5-1, the J gene TRBJ2-3, with 7 positions matching TRBD2. Looked up from germline, CDR1 is SGHRS and CDR2 is YFSETQ. The CDR3 covers 15 residues. The V gene end was trimmed by 2 bases and the J gene end by 0 bases; junction bases not matched to a gene: 3. This CDR3 is CASSFLSGSTDTQYF. The CDR3 nucleotides are TGCGCCAGCAGCTTCCTTAGCGGGAGCACAGATACGCAGTATTTT.

V and J are TRBV30 and TRBJ1-3, with 8 nucleotides matching TRBD1. Trimming cost V 0 bases and J 2 bases; bases outside gene matches: 15. The CDR3 contains 19 residues. Germline V gene lookup returns CDR1 GTSNPN and CDR2 SVGIG (reference sequence). CDR3 region: CAWSVPGTGASRPGNTIYF. The CDR3 DNA follows: TGTGCCTGGAGTGTACCGGGGACAGGTGCCTCTCGTCCTGGAAACACCATATATTTT.

This chain joins TRBV6-6 and TRBJ2-7, with D maybe TRBD2 (5 bases). V lost 3 bases and J lost 9, with 15 bases in between. Germline CDR1 MNHNY, CDR2 SVGAGI (reference sequence). This CDR3 has 13 residues. The CDR3 DNA reads TGTGCCAGCAGTTATGCCCCCCGGGATGGGCAGTACTTC. Protein sequence: CASSYAPRDGQYF.

The V call is TRBV29-1, the J call TRBJ2-7; possibly TRBD2 for D (7 bases). V gave up 7 bases and J gave up 0 bases, with 13 bases separating them. CDR3 size: 13 residues. From germline, CDR1 is SQVTM and CDR2 ANQGSEA. CDR3: CSACGGNSYEQYF. The CDR3 DNA sequence: TGCAGCGCCTGCGGGGGCAACTCCTACGAGCAGTACTTC.

The chain combines TRBV19 with TRBJ2-5; 7 positions agree with TRBD1. CDR3 length: 14 residues. V trimming: 2 bases; J trimming: 4 bases; junction bases outside the gene matches: 4. The V gene's germline CDR1 is LNHDA and CDR2 SQIVND (reference sequence). CDR3 in amino acids: CASSIPHRGETQYF. As DNA, the CDR3 is TGTGCCAGTAGTATACCCCACAGGGGAGAGACCCAGTACTTC.

This clone has a single count. This chain uses TRBV5-4 with TRBJ2-4; weak D call: TRBD2 (5 bases). Germline lookup yields CDR1 SGHNT and CDR2 YYREEE (reference sequence). The V gene lost 4 bases and the J gene lost 4 bases, with 15 bases spanning the gap. The CDR3 is made up of 15 amino acids. CDR3 coding DNA: TGTGCCAGCAGCACCTTCGGACGGGATAAAAACATTCAGTACTTC. Its protein is CASSTFGRDKNIQYF.